The present T cell receptor (beta chain) was sequenced within a study of blood T cell repertoires in COVID-19. The overall study: Spain, Italy and the United States supplied samples that represented acute and convalescent COVID-19. PBMCs, B-cell-depleted T cells, or T cells provided the cDNA or gDNA that made up the material.

In the authors' methods: Amplification with reference gene primers provided the estimates of nucleated cell counts. Data came from immunoSEQ multiplex PCR; TCRdb stores just in-frame clones and leaves some out. V and J calls and clone size are those listed in that table; D and trimming were worked out from the DNA. The sample records about 80,000 clones, around 90% being singletons. This clone was counted only a few times. The V end lost 3 bases, the J end lost 5 bases, and 9 bases lay between the germline ends. The V gene's germline CDR1 is SGHKS and CDR2 YYEKEE (reference sequence). This CDR3 contains 13 residues.

Sequenced: peripheral blood. This sequence was found in a man between 65 and 80 years old with acute or convalescent COVID-19. This chain connects TRBV5-5 to TRBJ1-5; D uncertain. DNA of the CDR3: TGTGCCAGCAGCTGGCAGGAACATCAGCCCCAGCATTTT. The encoded protein is CASSWQEHQPQHF.